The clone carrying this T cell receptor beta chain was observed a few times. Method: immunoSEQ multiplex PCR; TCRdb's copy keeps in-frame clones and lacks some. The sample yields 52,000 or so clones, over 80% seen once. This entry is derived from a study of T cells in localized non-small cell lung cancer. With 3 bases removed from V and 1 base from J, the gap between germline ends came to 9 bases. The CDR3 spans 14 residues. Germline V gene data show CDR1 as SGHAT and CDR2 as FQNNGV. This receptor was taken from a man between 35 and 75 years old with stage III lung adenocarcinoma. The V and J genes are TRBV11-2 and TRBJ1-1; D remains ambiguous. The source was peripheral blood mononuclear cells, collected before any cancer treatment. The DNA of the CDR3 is TGTGCCAGCAGCTTTTCTTTTGCGAACACTGAAGCTTTCTTT. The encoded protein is CASSFSFANTEAFF.